The 8 T cell receptor beta chains below were found in one sample sequenced in a study of identical twins. TCRdb ran MiXCR on the 5' RACE reads and lists one entry per CDR3 protein. The sample lists 450,000 to 500,000 distinct CDR3 sequences, more than 13% occurring once. This sample was shared with a second study, whose subject was yellow fever vaccine responses in identical twins.

The sample was CD4+ T cells sorted from blood. The receptors shown here come from a young woman in good health.

This clonotype was detected only a few times. The CDR3 DNA sequence: TGCAGTGCGAGGGACAGCTATGGCTACACCTTC. Residues: CSARDSYGYTF. The chain recombines TRBV20-1 with TRBJ1-2, with TRBD1 matching over 7 bases. Germline values: CDR1 DFQATT, CDR2 SNEGSKA (reference sequence). V lost 6 bases and J lost 4; bases outside the gene matches: 2. The CDR3 has 11 amino acids.

The chain is built from TRBV12-3 or TRBV12-4 and TRBJ2-1, with D perhaps matching TRBD2 (5 bases). V lost 1 base and J 0 bases, leaving 13 bases between the germline ends. This CDR3 has 17 residues. The CDR3 DNA reads TGTGCCAGCAGTTTAGGTCAGGACTGGAGCTCCTACAATGAGCAGTTCTTC. It specifies CASSLGQDWSSYNEQFF.

V and J are TRBV30 and TRBJ1-1; D gene ambiguous. Germline values: CDR1 GTSNPN, CDR2 SVGIG (reference sequence). This CDR3 has 13 amino acids. With 2 bases removed from V and 0 bases from J, the gap between germline ends came to 7 bases. CDR3 nucleotides: TGTGCCTGGAGTTCCAAAATGAACACTGAAGCTTTCTTT. Amino acids: CAWSSKMNTEAFF.

Only a few counts were recorded for this clonotype. The rearrangement uses TRBV12-3 or TRBV12-4 and TRBJ1-3; 9 bases map to TRBD1. V dropped 3 bases and J dropped 2; count of bases not matched to a gene: 5. The length of the CDR3 is 16 residues. This CDR3 is CASSLVRDRAGNTIYF. DNA for the CDR3: TGTGCCAGCAGTTTGGTGCGGGACAGGGCTGGAAACACCATATATTTT.

This clonotype was picked up a small number of times. CDR3 in amino acids: CASKPGGGRAGDTQYF. In nucleotides, the CDR3 is TGTGCCAGCAAGCCCGGTGGCGGGAGGGCAGGAGATACGCAGTATTTT. This chain links TRBV11-1 with TRBJ2-3; 9 positions agree with TRBD2. The CDR3 runs 16 residues. Trimming at V came to 7 bases and at J to 5 bases, leaving 13 bases not matched to a gene. Per the germline V gene, CDR1 is SGHAT and CDR2 is FQDESV (reference sequence). Full variable domain (remainder filled in from reference TRBV11-1 and TRBJ2-3): EAEVAQSPRYKITEKSQAVAFWCDPISGHATLYWYRQILGQGPELLVQFQDESVVDDSQLPKDRFSAERLKGVDSTLKIQPAELGDSAMYLCASKPGGGRAGDTQYFGPGTRLTVL.

This clonotype showed up many times. The rearrangement uses TRBV27 and TRBJ2-3; 9 bases are shared with TRBD2. J gave up 7 bases and V 3 bases, and 5 bases lay outside the gene matches. The CDR3 loop spans 14 amino acids. CDR1 and CDR2 from the germline V gene are MNHEY and SMNVEV (reference sequence). CDR3 DNA sequence: TGTGCCAGCAGTTTCGCGGGGGGGTTAAATACGCAGTATTTT. Protein sequence: CASSFAGGLNTQYF.

Only a few counts were recorded for this clonotype. V usage is TRBV4-1 and J usage is TRBJ2-7, with TRBD2 matching 7 bases. The germline CDR1 and CDR2 sequences are MGHRA and YSYEKL. The CDR3 spans 17 residues. Trimming removed 2 bases from V and 1 base from J; junction bases left unmatched: 11. The CDR3 sequence is CASSQFIGRTGSYEQYF. As DNA, the CDR3 is TGCGCCAGCAGCCAATTCATCGGGAGGACGGGGTCCTACGAGCAGTACTTC.

This clonotype was detected a few times. The chain recombines TRBV29-1 with TRBJ1-4; no clear D gene. There are 11 residues in the CDR3. CDR1 and CDR2 (germline): SQVTM, ANQGSEA. Between the trimmed V and J ends, which lost 4 bases and 7 bases, there was a span of 7 bases. The CDR3 region has the DNA TGCAGCGTTGGCGAGGTTGAAAAACTGTTTTTT. This encodes CSVGEVEKLFF.